This TCR beta chain appears in the sequencing data of a study of Graves' ophthalmopathy and Graves' hyperthyroidism. Whole-study findings and limits: Among expanded thyroid clonotypes above 0.001 frequency, most also occurred in blood. Ophthalmopathy progression was predicted by the model at roughly 69% sensitivity and approximately 73% specificity.

Amplification targeted the TCR beta CDR3 regions, with RNA transcripts as the source material. RT-PCR was first run with HTBI primers, then multiplex PCR in a second round. From the multiplex PCR reads, TCRdb called clonotypes with MiXCR, one entry per CDR3 protein. This table holds roughly 60,000 distinct CDR3 sequences, more than 40% found once. In its sample, this clonotype was seen many times. Its antigen is currently unknown. Among the exclusions were patients with other autoimmune diseases, uncontrolled infections, pregnancy or lactation. PBMCs were isolated from an approximately 10 ml sample of fresh peripheral blood. This CDR3 is 14 amino acids long. In germline, CDR1 is SGHDN, CDR2 FVKESK. The V and J ends lost 2 bases and 4 bases respectively, with 8 bases between them.

The clonotype comes from an adult woman with Graves' ophthalmopathy. This chain connects TRBV14 to TRBJ2-2, with D possibly matching TRBD1 (6 bases). Material for sequencing was peripheral blood. The CDR3 bases are TGTGCCAGCAGCCAATGGACAGCCACCGGGGAGCTGTTTTTT. Protein product: CASSQWTATGELFF.